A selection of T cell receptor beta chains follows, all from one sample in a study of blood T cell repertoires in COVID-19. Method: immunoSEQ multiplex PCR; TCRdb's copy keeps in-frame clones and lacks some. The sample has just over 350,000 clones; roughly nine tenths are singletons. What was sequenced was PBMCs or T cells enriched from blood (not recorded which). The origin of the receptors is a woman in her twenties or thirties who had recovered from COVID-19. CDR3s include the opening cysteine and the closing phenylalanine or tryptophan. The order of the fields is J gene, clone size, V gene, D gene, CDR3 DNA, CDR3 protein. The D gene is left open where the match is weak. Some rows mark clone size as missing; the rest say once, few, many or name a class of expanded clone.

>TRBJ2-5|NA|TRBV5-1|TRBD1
TGCGCCAGCAGCTTGACAGGGGTAGGGGAGACCCAGTACTTC
CASSLTGVGETQYF
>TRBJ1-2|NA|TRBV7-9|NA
TGTGCCAGCAGCTTTGCTTTACAGGCGCTGTGGGGCTACACCTTC
CASSFALQALWGYTF
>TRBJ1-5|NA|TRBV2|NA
TGTGCCAGCAGAGCAGGGATGGACCAGCCCCAGCATTTT
CASRAGMDQPQHF
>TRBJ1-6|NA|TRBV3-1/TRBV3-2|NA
TGTGCCAGCAGCCAAGATCCGGTTCTCTATAATTCACCCCTCCACTTT
CASSQDPVLYNSPLHF
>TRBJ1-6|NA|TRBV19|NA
TGTGCCAGTAGTGGGCAGGAAGAGAAAAATTCACCCCTCCACTTT
CASSGQEEKNSPLHF
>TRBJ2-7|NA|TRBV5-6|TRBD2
TGTGCCAGCAGCCCGGGGGGGACTAGCGGCTACGAGCAGTACTTC
CASSPGGTSGYEQYF
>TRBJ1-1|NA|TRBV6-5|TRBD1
TGTGCCAGCAGTTACTCTGGACAGGGAGGGGACACTGAAGCTTTCTTT
CASSYSGQGGDTEAFF
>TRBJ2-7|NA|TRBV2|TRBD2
TGTGCCAGCCGACCCGGGACTAGCGGGTACGAGCAGTACTTC
CASRPGTSGYEQYF
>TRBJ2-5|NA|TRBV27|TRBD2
TGTGCCAGCAGTCCAATTAAGGTCTCGCGGGGGGGAGAGACCCAGTACTTC
CASSPIKVSRGGETQYF
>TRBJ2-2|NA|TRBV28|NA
TGTGCCAGCAGTTTGCCCGGTGAAGCCACCGGGGAGCTGTTTTTT
CASSLPGEATGELFF
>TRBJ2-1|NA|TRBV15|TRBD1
TGTGCCACCAGCAGAGTGCGGGGACAGGGGGGACATGAGCAGTTCTTC
CATSRVRGQGGHEQFF
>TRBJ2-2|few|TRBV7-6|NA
TGTGCCAGCAGCTTACTGACAGCGAACACCGGGGAGCTGTTTTTT
CASSLLTANTGELFF
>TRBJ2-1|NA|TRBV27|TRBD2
TGTGCCAGCAGTTTCGTGGCGGGGGGCTACAATGAGCAGTTCTTC
CASSFVAGGYNEQFF
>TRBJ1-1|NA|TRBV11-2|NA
TGTGCCAGCAGCTTTATTCTGGCGGTTGGTGAAGCTTTCTTT
CASSFILAVGEAFF
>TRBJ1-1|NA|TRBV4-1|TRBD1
TGCGCCAGCAGCCAAATTACAGGGGTAGACACTGAAGCTTTCTTT
CASSQITGVDTEAFF
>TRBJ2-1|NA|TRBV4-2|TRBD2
TGTGCCAGCAGCCAGAGGAGCGGGGGGGATCCGTACAATGAGCAGTTCTTC
CASSQRSGGDPYNEQFF
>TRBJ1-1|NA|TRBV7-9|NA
TGTGCCAGCAGTCCAATGACAGGTGGGATCGACCCCGATAATTTT
CASSPMTGGIDPDNF
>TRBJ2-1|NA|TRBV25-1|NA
TGTGCCAGCAGGGACAGCAATGAGCAGTTCTTC
CASRDSNEQFF
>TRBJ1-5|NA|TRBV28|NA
TGTGCCAGCAGTTTAAACCTAAATCAGCCCCAGCATTTT
CASSLNLNQPQHF
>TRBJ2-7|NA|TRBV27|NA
TGTGCCAGCAGGGTAAGCTCCCCAACCTACGAGCAGTACTTC
CASRVSSPTYEQYF
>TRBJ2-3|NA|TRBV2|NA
TGTGCCAGCAGTGACACGGGACTTCTCACAGATACGCAGTATTTT
CASSDTGLLTDTQYF
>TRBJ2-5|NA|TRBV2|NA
TGTGCCAGCAGGAACAGGGTAGAGACCCAGTACTTC
CASRNRVETQYF
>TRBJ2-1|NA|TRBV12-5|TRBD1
TGTGCTAGTGGTTTGGGCCCGACAGGGATAATGTACAATGAGCAGTTCTTC
CASGLGPTGIMYNEQFF
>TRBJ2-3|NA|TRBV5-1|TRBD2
TGCGCCAGCAGCTTGGGGACTAGCGGAACAGATACGCAGTATTTT
CASSLGTSGTDTQYF
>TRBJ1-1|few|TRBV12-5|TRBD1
TGTGCTAGTGGTTTGGTCCTAAACCAGGGGGTTCCCACTGAAGCTTTCTTT
CASGLVLNQGVPTEAFF
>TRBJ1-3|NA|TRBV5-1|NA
TGCGCCAGCAGCTTGGGCCCCAGCTCTGGAAACACCATATATTTT
CASSLGPSSGNTIYF
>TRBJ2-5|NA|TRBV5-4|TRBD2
TGTGCCAGCAGCTTAGCGGGGGGGCAGAATCAAGAGACCCAGTACTTC
CASSLAGGQNQETQYF
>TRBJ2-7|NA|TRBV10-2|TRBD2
TGCGCCAGCAGCGCTGTGGGACTAGGGCGTGAGCAGTACTTC
CASSAVGLGREQYF
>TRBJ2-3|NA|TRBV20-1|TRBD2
TGCAGTGCTAGTAACGCGGCGGGAGGGACAGATACGCAGTATTTT
CSASNAAGGTDTQYF
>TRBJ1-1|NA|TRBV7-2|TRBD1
TGTGCCAGCAGCATGGTTGGACAGGGGGTTACTGAAGCTTTCTTT
CASSMVGQGVTEAFF
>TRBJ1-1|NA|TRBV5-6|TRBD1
TGTGCCAGCAGCCCGATGCGGACAGGAGAAGCTTTCTTT
CASSPMRTGEAFF
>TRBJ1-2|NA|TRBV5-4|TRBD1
TGTGCCAGCAGCCCAACCCTTCCGGGACAGGGAACTAACTATGGCTACACCTTC
CASSPTLPGQGTNYGYTF
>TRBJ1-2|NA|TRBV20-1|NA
TGCAGTGCTAGTGGGGAGGCCTATGGCTACACCTTC
CSASGEAYGYTF
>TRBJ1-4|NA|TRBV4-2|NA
TGTGCCAGCAGCCTCCGAACAGGGAGTCCTAATGAAAAACTGTTTTTT
CASSLRTGSPNEKLFF
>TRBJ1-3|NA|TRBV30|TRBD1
TGTGCCTGGAGTGTACAGGGGGCAGGATCTGGAAACACCATATATTTT
CAWSVQGAGSGNTIYF
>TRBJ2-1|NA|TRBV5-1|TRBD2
TGCGCCAGCAGCTTGAGCCTAGCGGGAGCCAATGAGCAGTTCTTC
CASSLSLAGANEQFF
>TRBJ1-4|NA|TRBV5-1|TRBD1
TGCGCCAGCAGCTTGGTCGGCGTAGCGGGACAGGGCTATGAAAAACTGTTTTTT
CASSLVGVAGQGYEKLFF
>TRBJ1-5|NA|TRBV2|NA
TGTGCCAGCAGTACGTTAGCCGGGGGCAATCAGCCCCAGCATTTT
CASSTLAGGNQPQHF
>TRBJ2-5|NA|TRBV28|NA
TGTGCCAGCACCTTGCCGGGCAGGGGAAGGGAGACCCAGTACTTC
CASTLPGRGRETQYF
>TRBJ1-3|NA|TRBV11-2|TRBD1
TGTGCCAGCAGCCGAGGACAGGGGGCGGGAAACACCATATATTTT
CASSRGQGAGNTIYF
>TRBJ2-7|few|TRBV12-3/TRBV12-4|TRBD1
TGTGCCAGCAGTTTCGACAGGGAGTACGAGCAGTACTTC
CASSFDREYEQYF